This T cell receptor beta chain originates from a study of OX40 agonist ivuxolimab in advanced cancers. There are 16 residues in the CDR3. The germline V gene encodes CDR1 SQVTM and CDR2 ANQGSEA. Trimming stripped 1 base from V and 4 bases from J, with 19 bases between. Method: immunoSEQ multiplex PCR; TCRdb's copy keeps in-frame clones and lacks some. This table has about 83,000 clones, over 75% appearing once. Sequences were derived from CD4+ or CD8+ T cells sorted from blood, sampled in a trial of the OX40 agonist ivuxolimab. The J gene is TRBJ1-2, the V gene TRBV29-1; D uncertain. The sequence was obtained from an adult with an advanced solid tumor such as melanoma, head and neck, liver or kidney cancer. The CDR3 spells CSVEVNSGLLGYGYTF. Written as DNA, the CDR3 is TGCAGCGTTGAAGTCAATAGTGGTTTATTAGGCTATGGCTACACCTTC.